This T cell receptor (beta chain) is drawn from a study of OX40 agonist ivuxolimab in advanced cancers. In the study overall: From roughly 20 to 85 years was the age range, with a mean of roughly 64 years, and approximately 84% were male.

Germline assignment: CDR1 SGDLS and CDR2 YYNGEE. The CDR3 is 13 residues long. V shed 1 base and J shed 6 bases, with 8 bases lying between them. Here immunoSEQ multiplex PCR was the method, and the copy in TCRdb shows in-frame clones only, minus some. The table lists fewer than 85,000 clones, about 78% of them singletons, with approximately 5.3% in the top ten. The receptor was isolated from an adult with an advanced solid tumor such as melanoma, head and neck, liver or kidney cancer. The chain uses TRBV9 and TRBJ2-1; weak D call: TRBD1 (5 bases). The source was CD4+ or CD8+ T cells sorted from blood, collected in a trial of the OX40 agonist ivuxolimab. CDR3 DNA sequence: TGTGCCAGCAGCGTACTCACAGGCAATGAGCAGTTCTTC. This gives the protein CASSVLTGNEQFF.